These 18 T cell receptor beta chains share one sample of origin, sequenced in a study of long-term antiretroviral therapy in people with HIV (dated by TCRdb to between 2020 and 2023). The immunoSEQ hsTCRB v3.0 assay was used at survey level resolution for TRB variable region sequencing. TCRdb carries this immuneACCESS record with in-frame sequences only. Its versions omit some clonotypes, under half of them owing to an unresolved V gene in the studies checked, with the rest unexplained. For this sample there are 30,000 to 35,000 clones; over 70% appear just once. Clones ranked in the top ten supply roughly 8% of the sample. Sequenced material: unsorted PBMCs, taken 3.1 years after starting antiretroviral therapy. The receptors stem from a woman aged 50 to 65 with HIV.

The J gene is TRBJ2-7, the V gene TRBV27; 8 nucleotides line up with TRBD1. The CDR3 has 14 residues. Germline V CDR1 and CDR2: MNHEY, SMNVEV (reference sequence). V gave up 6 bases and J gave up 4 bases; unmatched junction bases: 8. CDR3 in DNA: TGTGCCAGCAGGGTAGGCAGGGGGCTATACGAGCAGTACTTC. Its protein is CASRVGRGLYEQYF.

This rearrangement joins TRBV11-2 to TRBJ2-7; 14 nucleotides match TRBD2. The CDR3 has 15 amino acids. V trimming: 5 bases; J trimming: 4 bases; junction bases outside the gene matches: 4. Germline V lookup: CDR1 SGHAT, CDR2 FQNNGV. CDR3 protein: CASSPGLAGVYEQYF. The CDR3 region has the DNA TGTGCCAGCAGCCCGGGACTAGCGGGGGTTTACGAGCAGTACTTC. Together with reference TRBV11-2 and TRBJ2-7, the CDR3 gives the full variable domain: EAGVAQSPRYKIIEKRQSVAFWCNPISGHATLYWYQQILGQGPKLLIQFQNNGVVDDSQLPKDRFSAERLKGVDSTLKIQPAKLEDSAVYLCASSPGLAGVYEQYFGPGTRLTVT.

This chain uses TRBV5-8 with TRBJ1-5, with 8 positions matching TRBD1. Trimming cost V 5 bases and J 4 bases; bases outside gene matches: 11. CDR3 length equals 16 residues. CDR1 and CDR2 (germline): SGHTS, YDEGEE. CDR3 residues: CASRPEPGQVNQPQHF. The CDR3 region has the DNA TGTGCCAGCAGACCCGAACCGGGACAGGTAAATCAGCCCCAGCATTTT.

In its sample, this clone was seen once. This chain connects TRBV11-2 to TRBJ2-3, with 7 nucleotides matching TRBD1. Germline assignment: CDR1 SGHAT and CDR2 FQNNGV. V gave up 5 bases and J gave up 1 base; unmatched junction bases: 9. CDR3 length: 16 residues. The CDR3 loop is CASSVQGGAGTDTQYF. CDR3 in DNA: TGTGCCAGCAGCGTTCAAGGGGGCGCCGGCACAGATACGCAGTATTTT. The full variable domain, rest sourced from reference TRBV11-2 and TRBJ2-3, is EAGVAQSPRYKIIEKRQSVAFWCNPISGHATLYWYQQILGQGPKLLIQFQNNGVVDDSQLPKDRFSAERLKGVDSTLKIQPAKLEDSAVYLCASSVQGGAGTDTQYFGPGTRLTVL.

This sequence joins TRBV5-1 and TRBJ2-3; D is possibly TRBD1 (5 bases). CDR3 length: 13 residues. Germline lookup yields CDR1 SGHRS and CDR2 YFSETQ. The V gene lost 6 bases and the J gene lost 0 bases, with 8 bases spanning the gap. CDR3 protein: CASTTGSTDTQYF. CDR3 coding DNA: TGCGCCAGCACTACAGGAAGCACAGATACGCAGTATTTT.

Written as DNA, the CDR3 is TGTGCCAGTAGTATCCGACCACAGGGAGCAAACAATCAGCCCCAGCATTTT. Its protein is CASSIRPQGANNQPQHF. The J gene is TRBJ1-5, the V gene TRBV19; D is possibly TRBD1 (6 bases). This CDR3 comprises 17 residues. V lost 3 bases and J 3 bases, leaving 18 bases between the germline ends. Looked up from germline, CDR1 is LNHDA and CDR2 is SQIVND (reference sequence).

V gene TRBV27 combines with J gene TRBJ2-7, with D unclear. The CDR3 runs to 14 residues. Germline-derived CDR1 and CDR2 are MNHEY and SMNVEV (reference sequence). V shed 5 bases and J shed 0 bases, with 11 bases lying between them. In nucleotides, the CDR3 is TGTGCCAGCAGTGGGTCCAGAAACTCCTACGAGCAGTACTTC. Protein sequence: CASSGSRNSYEQYF.

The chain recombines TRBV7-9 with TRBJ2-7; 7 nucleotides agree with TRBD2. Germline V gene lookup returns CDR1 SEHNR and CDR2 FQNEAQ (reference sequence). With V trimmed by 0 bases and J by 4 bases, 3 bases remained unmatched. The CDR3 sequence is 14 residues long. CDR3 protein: CASSLATSAYEQYF. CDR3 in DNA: TGTGCCAGCAGCTTAGCAACTAGCGCGTACGAGCAGTACTTC.

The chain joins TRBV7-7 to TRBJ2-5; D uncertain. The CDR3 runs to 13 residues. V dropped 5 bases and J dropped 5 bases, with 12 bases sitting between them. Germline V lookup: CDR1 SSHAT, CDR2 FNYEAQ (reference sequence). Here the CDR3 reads CASSPSGRETQYF. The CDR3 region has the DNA TGTGCCAGCAGCCCGTCAGGCCGGGAGACCCAGTACTTC.

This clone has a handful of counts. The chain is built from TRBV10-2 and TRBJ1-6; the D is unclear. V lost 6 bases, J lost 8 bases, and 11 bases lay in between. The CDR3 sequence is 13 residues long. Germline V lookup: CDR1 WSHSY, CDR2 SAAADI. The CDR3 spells CASSPDGYSPLHF. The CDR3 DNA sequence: TGCGCCAGCAGCCCGGACGGCTATTCACCCCTCCACTTT.

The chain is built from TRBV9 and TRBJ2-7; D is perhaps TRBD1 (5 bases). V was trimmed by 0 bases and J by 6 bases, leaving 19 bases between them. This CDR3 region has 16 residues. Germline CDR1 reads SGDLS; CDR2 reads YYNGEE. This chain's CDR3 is CASSVDEWGSFPEQYF. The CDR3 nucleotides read TGTGCCAGCAGCGTAGATGAGTGGGGCAGCTTTCCCGAGCAGTACTTC.

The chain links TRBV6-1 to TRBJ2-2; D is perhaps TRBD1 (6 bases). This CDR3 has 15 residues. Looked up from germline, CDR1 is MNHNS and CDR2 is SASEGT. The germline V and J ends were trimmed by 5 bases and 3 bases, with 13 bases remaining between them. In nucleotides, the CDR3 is TGTGCCAGCAGTACCCAGGGGCCCGACACCGGGGAGCTGTTTTTT. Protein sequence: CASSTQGPDTGELFF.

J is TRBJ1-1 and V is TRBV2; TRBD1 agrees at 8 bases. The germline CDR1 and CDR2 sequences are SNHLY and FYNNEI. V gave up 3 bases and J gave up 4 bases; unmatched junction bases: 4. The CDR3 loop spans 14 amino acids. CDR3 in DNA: TGTGCCAGCAGTGAGTACAGGGGGGCCACTGAAGCTTTCTTT. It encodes CASSEYRGATEAFF.

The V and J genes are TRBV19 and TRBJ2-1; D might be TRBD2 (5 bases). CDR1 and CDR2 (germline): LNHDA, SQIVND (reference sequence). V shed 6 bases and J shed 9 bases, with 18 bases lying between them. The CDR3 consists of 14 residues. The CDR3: CASRDGPGAAEQFF. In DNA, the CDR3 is TGTGCCAGTAGAGATGGCCCCGGAGCGGCTGAGCAGTTCTTC.

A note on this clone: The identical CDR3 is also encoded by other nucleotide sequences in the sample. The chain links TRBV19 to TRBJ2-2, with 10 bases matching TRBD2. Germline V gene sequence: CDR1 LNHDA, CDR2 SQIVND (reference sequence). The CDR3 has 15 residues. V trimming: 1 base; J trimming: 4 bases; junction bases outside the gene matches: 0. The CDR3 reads CASSIGLAGTGELFF. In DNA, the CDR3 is TGTGCCAGTAGTATAGGACTAGCGGGCACCGGGGAGCTGTTTTTT.

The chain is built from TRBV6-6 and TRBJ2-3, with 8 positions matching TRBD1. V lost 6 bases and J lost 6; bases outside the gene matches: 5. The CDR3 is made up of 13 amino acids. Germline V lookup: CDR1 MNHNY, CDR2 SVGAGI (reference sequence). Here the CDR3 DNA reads TGTGCCAGCAGACCGGACAGGGCTGATACGCAGTATTTT. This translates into CASRPDRADTQYF.

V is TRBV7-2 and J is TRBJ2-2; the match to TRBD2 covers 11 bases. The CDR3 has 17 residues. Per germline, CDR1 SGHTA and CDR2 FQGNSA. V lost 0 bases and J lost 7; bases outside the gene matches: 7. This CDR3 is CASSLALASGGYGELFF. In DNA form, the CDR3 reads TGTGCCAGCAGCTTAGCGTTGGCTAGCGGGGGGTACGGGGAGCTGTTTTTT.

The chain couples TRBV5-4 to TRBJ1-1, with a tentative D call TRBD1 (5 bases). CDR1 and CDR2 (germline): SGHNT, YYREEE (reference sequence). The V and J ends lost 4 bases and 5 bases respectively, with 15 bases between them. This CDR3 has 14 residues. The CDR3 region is CASSLRDLGTEAFF. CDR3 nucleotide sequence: TGTGCCAGCAGCCTCCGGGACTTAGGAACTGAAGCTTTCTTT.